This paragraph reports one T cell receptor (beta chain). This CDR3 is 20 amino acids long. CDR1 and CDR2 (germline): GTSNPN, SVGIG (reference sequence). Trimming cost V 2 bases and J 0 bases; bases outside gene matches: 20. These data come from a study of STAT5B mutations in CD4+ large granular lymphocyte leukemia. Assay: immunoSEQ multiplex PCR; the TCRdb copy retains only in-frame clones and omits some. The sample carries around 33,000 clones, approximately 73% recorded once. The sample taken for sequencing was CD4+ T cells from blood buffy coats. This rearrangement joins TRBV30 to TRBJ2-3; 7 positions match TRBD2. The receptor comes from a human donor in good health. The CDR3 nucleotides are TGTGCCTGGAGTCCTTGGGACCCATGGGAGGGTGGTCCTAGCACAGATACGCAGTATTTT. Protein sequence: CAWSPWDPWEGGPSTDTQYF.